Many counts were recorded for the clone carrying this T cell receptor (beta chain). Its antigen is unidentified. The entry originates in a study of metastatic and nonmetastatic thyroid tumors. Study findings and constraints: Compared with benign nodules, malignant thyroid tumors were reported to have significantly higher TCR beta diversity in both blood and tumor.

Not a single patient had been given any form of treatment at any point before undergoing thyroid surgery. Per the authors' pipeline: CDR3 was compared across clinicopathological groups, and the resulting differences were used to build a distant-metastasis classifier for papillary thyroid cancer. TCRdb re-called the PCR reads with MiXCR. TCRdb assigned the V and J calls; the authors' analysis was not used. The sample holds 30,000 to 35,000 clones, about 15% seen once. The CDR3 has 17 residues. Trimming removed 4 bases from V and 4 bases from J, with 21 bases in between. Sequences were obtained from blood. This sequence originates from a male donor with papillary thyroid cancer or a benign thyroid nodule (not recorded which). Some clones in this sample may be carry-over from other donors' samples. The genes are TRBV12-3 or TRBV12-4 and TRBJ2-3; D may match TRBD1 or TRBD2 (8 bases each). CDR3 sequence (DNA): TGTGCCAGCAGTTACGGACAGGGATCGCGGGAGGCAGATACGCAGTATTTT. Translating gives CASSYGQGSREADTQYF.